This T cell receptor (beta chain) was observed in a study of CD8+ T cells in alopecia areata. Findings and caveats of the study: Mice showed clearer TCR sharing than patients did, a gap that was possibly HLA-related.

About this clone itself: Its antigen is still unknown.

Extraction and reverse transcription of RNA yielded cDNA as the sequencing template. Using immunoSEQ multiplex PCR, the repertoire was profiled, and TCRdb retains in-frame clones only, with some absent. The sample lists 150,000 to 200,000 clones, 50% to 65% seen once, with 11% in the top ten. As for treatment: oral pan-JAK inhibitor, 5-10 mg twice daily. Sampling of alopecia areata patients yielded lesional scalp punch biopsies as well as peripheral blood. The sequence derives from a human donor with alopecia areata. The sequences come from CD8+ T cells sorted from blood, collected at week 24, from a patient treated with tofacitinib.

CDR3 protein: CASSQETGGYEQYF. Written as DNA, the CDR3 is TGCGCCAGCAGCCAAGAGACAGGGGGCTACGAGCAGTACTTC. V gene TRBV4-3 combines with J gene TRBJ2-7; 9 bases are a match to TRBD1. Germline V gives CDR1 LGHNA, CDR2 YSLEER. Unmatched junction bases numbered 0, after V lost 0 bases and J lost 3 bases. This CDR3 region has 14 residues.